The rows below give T cell receptor beta chains drawn from one sample of a study of T cell clonotyping in hematopoietic cell transplantation. Sequencing used immunoSEQ multiplex PCR; TCRdb keeps in-frame clones, though not all of them. The table lists over a thousand clones, roughly 87% of them singletons. Sequenced here: peripheral blood mononuclear cells, sampled 180 days after allogeneic stem cell transplant. The receptors shown here come from a female patient aged 50-59 years who had an allogeneic stem cell transplant from an unrelated donor, so T cells may come from the graft donor. Some clones in this sample may be carry-over from other donors' samples. CDR3s include the opening cysteine and the closing phenylalanine or tryptophan. A D gene is named only where the DNA matches it firmly. A clone size is listed for some rows: how often the clone was seen (once, few, many), or a class if it is expanded.

J gene: TRBJ2-3; D gene: NA; clone size: once; V gene: TRBV13; CDR3 DNA: TGTGCCAGCAGCTTAGCCCCCTGGGGGCGGGGCGGCACAGATACGCAGTATTTT; CDR3 protein: CASSLAPWGRGGTDTQYF
J gene: TRBJ1-5; D gene: TRBD1; clone size: NA; V gene: TRBV27; CDR3 DNA: TGTGCCAGCAGGCAAACAGGGGTTCAGCCCCAGCATTTT; CDR3 protein: CASRQTGVQPQHF
J gene: TRBJ2-7; D gene: NA; clone size: NA; V gene: TRBV6-6; CDR3 DNA: TGTGCCAGCAGTTACGAGGCAGGGGGGTCCTACGAGCAGTACTTC; CDR3 protein: CASSYEAGGSYEQYF
J gene: TRBJ2-1; D gene: TRBD1; clone size: NA; V gene: TRBV5-1; CDR3 DNA: TGCGCCAGCAGCTTGGAGGGACAGCGGTTGGGGGCGAGCTCCTACAATGAGCAGTTCTTC; CDR3 protein: CASSLEGQRLGASSYNEQFF
J gene: TRBJ1-5; D gene: NA; clone size: NA; V gene: TRBV5-6; CDR3 DNA: TGTGCCAGCAGCTATCAGGGTATCAATCAGCCCCAGCATTTT; CDR3 protein: CASSYQGINQPQHF
J gene: TRBJ2-7; D gene: NA; clone size: NA; V gene: TRBV2; CDR3 DNA: TGTGCCAGCAGGACAGGTTACGAGCAGTACTTC; CDR3 protein: CASRTGYEQYF
J gene: TRBJ1-5; D gene: NA; clone size: NA; V gene: TRBV19; CDR3 DNA: TGTGCCAGTAGCGGGGGAGAAAACAATCAGCCCCAGCATTTT; CDR3 protein: CASSGGENNQPQHF
J gene: TRBJ1-1; D gene: NA; clone size: NA; V gene: TRBV9; CDR3 DNA: TGTGCCAGCAGCGCCCGCAACAGGGTGGGGAACACTGAAGCTTTCTTT; CDR3 protein: CASSARNRVGNTEAFF
J gene: TRBJ2-7; D gene: TRBD1; clone size: NA; V gene: TRBV29-1; CDR3 DNA: TGCAGCGTTAGGGACAGGGGGTCGTACGAGCAGTACTTC; CDR3 protein: CSVRDRGSYEQYF
J gene: TRBJ1-4; D gene: NA; clone size: NA; V gene: TRBV6-5; CDR3 DNA: TGTGCCAGCAGTTTAGGCAGGGTTGGTGAAAAACTGTTTTTT; CDR3 protein: CASSLGRVGEKLFF
J gene: TRBJ2-5; D gene: NA; clone size: NA; V gene: TRBV28; CDR3 DNA: TGTGCCAGCAGTTTACTGTCCGCAGGGGAGACCCAGTACTTC; CDR3 protein: CASSLLSAGETQYF
J gene: TRBJ2-4; D gene: NA; clone size: NA; V gene: TRBV30; CDR3 DNA: TGTGCCTGGAGGAATCGGGGCGCGGAAAACATTCAGTACTTC; CDR3 protein: CAWRNRGAENIQYF
J gene: TRBJ2-5; D gene: TRBD2; clone size: NA; V gene: TRBV7-3; CDR3 DNA: TGTGCCAGCAGCTCTTTAGCGGGGGAGGGGGAGACCCAGTACTTC; CDR3 protein: CASSSLAGEGETQYF
J gene: TRBJ1-2; D gene: NA; clone size: NA; V gene: TRBV29-1; CDR3 DNA: TGCAGCGTTGAGACTCAGGGGCTTGGGTATGGCTACACCTTC; CDR3 protein: CSVETQGLGYGYTF
J gene: TRBJ2-7; D gene: NA; clone size: NA; V gene: TRBV30; CDR3 DNA: TGTGCCTGGAGTACCCCCGGGACACCTTTGTACTTC; CDR3 protein: CAWSTPGTPLYF
J gene: TRBJ1-4; D gene: TRBD1; clone size: NA; V gene: TRBV30; CDR3 DNA: TGTGCCTGGAGTCGGAGGACAGGCTCAATTGGTGAAAAACTGTTTTTT; CDR3 protein: CAWSRRTGSIGEKLFF
J gene: TRBJ1-3; D gene: TRBD1; clone size: NA; V gene: TRBV5-1; CDR3 DNA: TGCGCCAGCAGCGTGGACAGGGCCGGAAACACCATATATTTT; CDR3 protein: CASSVDRAGNTIYF
J gene: TRBJ1-2; D gene: TRBD1; clone size: NA; V gene: TRBV2; CDR3 DNA: TGTGCCAGCAGTGCAGGGGGGCCTGGCTACACCTTC; CDR3 protein: CASSAGGPGYTF
J gene: TRBJ1-1; D gene: NA; clone size: NA; V gene: TRBV5-6; CDR3 DNA: TGTGCCAGCAGCCTGACGGGACTGACGAACACTGAAGCTTTCTTT; CDR3 protein: CASSLTGLTNTEAFF
J gene: TRBJ1-1; D gene: NA; clone size: NA; V gene: TRBV30; CDR3 DNA: TGTGCCTGGAGTGGTGGGTTCATCAGCGTTTCGAACACTGAAGCTTTCTTT; CDR3 protein: CAWSGGFISVSNTEAFF
J gene: TRBJ2-2; D gene: NA; clone size: few; V gene: TRBV7-9; CDR3 DNA: TGTGCCAGCAGCTTTACACGCACCGGGGAGCTGTTTTTT; CDR3 protein: CASSFTRTGELFF
J gene: TRBJ1-5; D gene: TRBD1; clone size: NA; V gene: TRBV5-6; CDR3 DNA: TGTGCCAGCAGCTTGTGGGACAGGGGAAATCAGCCCCAGCATTTT; CDR3 protein: CASSLWDRGNQPQHF
J gene: TRBJ1-5; D gene: NA; clone size: NA; V gene: TRBV6-5; CDR3 DNA: TGTGCCAGCAGTCGACAGGGCAATCAGCCCCAGCATTTT; CDR3 protein: CASSRQGNQPQHF
J gene: TRBJ1-1; D gene: NA; clone size: NA; V gene: TRBV5-1; CDR3 DNA: TGCGCCAGCAGCGGCCGGGACGGAGGAACTGAAGCTTTCTTT; CDR3 protein: CASSGRDGGTEAFF
J gene: TRBJ2-1; D gene: NA; clone size: NA; V gene: TRBV7-3; CDR3 DNA: TGTGCCAGCAGTTTAGAGGTGGGGTGGGGCAATGAGCAGTTCTTC; CDR3 protein: CASSLEVGWGNEQFF
J gene: TRBJ2-7; D gene: NA; clone size: NA; V gene: TRBV5-6; CDR3 DNA: TGTGCCAGCAGCTTTTCCCGCAGCAGGGTCCCCCTATCATACGAGCAGTACTTC; CDR3 protein: CASSFSRSRVPLSYEQYF
J gene: TRBJ2-7; D gene: NA; clone size: hyperexpanded; V gene: TRBV5-6; CDR3 DNA: TGTGCCAGCAGCTTGTCTTCCTACGAGCAGTACTTC; CDR3 protein: CASSLSSYEQYF
J gene: TRBJ2-7; D gene: NA; clone size: few; V gene: TRBV2; CDR3 DNA: TGTGCCACCAGGGGGGGGTGGGGACCTTACGAGCAGTACTTC; CDR3 protein: CATRGGWGPYEQYF
J gene: TRBJ2-5; D gene: TRBD2; clone size: NA; V gene: TRBV29-1; CDR3 DNA: TGCAGCGTCGGGGGGGGCGGGGAGACCCAGTACTTC; CDR3 protein: CSVGGGGETQYF
J gene: TRBJ1-1; D gene: NA; clone size: NA; V gene: TRBV25-1; CDR3 DNA: TGTGCCAGCAGTGAATATTACCCGACAGAGCAGAACACTGAAGCTTTCTTT; CDR3 protein: CASSEYYPTEQNTEAFF
J gene: TRBJ1-5; D gene: TRBD1; clone size: few; V gene: TRBV6-1; CDR3 DNA: TGTGCCAGCAGTGAAGACAGGGGATCGAGTCAGCCCCAGCATTTT; CDR3 protein: CASSEDRGSSQPQHF
J gene: TRBJ1-6; D gene: NA; clone size: NA; V gene: TRBV2; CDR3 DNA: TGTGCCAGCAGTAAAGGGAACCCTTATAATTCACCCCTCCACTTT; CDR3 protein: CASSKGNPYNSPLHF
J gene: TRBJ1-2; D gene: TRBD1; clone size: few; V gene: TRBV5-1; CDR3 DNA: TGCGCCAGCAGTTATGGACAGGATTATGGCTACACCTTC; CDR3 protein: CASSYGQDYGYTF
J gene: TRBJ1-1; D gene: NA; clone size: NA; V gene: TRBV20-1; CDR3 DNA: TGCAGTGCTTCCGGACGGGCTGAAGCTTTCTTT; CDR3 protein: CSASGRAEAFF
J gene: TRBJ2-7; D gene: NA; clone size: few; V gene: TRBV30; CDR3 DNA: TGTGCCTGGGGACGCGGGGTATACGAGCAGTACTTC; CDR3 protein: CAWGRGVYEQYF
J gene: TRBJ2-7; D gene: NA; clone size: NA; V gene: TRBV30; CDR3 DNA: TGTGCCTGGAGTGTAAGCTCCTACGAGCAGTACTTC; CDR3 protein: CAWSVSSYEQYF
J gene: TRBJ2-7; D gene: NA; clone size: NA; V gene: TRBV29-1; CDR3 DNA: TGCAGCGGTGGGACTCGAGGGGAGCAGTACTTC; CDR3 protein: CSGGTRGEQYF
J gene: TRBJ2-2; D gene: TRBD1; clone size: NA; V gene: TRBV19; CDR3 DNA: TGTGCCACAGAGCGTAACCGGGACAGAGACACCGGGGAGCTGTTTTTT; CDR3 protein: CATERNRDRDTGELFF
J gene: TRBJ1-1; D gene: NA; clone size: NA; V gene: TRBV30; CDR3 DNA: TGTGCCTGGAGTCCCCTATACTCGGGGGGCCCGAACACTGAAGCTTTCTTT; CDR3 protein: CAWSPLYSGGPNTEAFF
J gene: TRBJ2-7; D gene: TRBD2; clone size: NA; V gene: TRBV30; CDR3 DNA: TGTGCCTGGAGGGGTATGACTAGCGGGATAAGCTACGAGCAGTACTTC; CDR3 protein: CAWRGMTSGISYEQYF
J gene: TRBJ1-3; D gene: NA; clone size: once; V gene: TRBV6-5; CDR3 DNA: TGTGCCAGCAGTTACAAGGGGTTTCGAAACACCATATATTTT; CDR3 protein: CASSYKGFRNTIYF
J gene: TRBJ1-2; D gene: NA; clone size: NA; V gene: TRBV5-1; CDR3 DNA: TGCGCCAGCAGCTGGGACAAAAGCTATGGCTACACCTTC; CDR3 protein: CASSWDKSYGYTF
J gene: TRBJ2-2; D gene: TRBD1; clone size: NA; V gene: TRBV9; CDR3 DNA: TGTGCCAGCAGCCCCCGACAGGGGAATACCGGGGAGCTGTTTTTT; CDR3 protein: CASSPRQGNTGELFF
J gene: TRBJ2-7; D gene: NA; clone size: NA; V gene: TRBV13; CDR3 DNA: TGTGCCAGCAGCCCGGTAGGGGACTCCTACGAGCAGTACTTC; CDR3 protein: CASSPVGDSYEQYF
J gene: TRBJ2-3; D gene: TRBD2; clone size: once; V gene: TRBV27; CDR3 DNA: TGTGCCAGCAGTTGGACTAGCGGATCCCGCACAGATACGCAGTATTTT; CDR3 protein: CASSWTSGSRTDTQYF
J gene: TRBJ2-1; D gene: TRBD1; clone size: NA; V gene: TRBV30; CDR3 DNA: TGTGCCTGGAGTGGGGACAGGGCCGGTTGGGAGCAGTTCTTC; CDR3 protein: CAWSGDRAGWEQFF
J gene: TRBJ2-7; D gene: TRBD1; clone size: once; V gene: TRBV9; CDR3 DNA: TGTGCCAGCAGCGTAACTGGGGACAGGGGGAAAGAGCAGTACTTC; CDR3 protein: CASSVTGDRGKEQYF
J gene: TRBJ1-1; D gene: NA; clone size: NA; V gene: TRBV5-1; CDR3 DNA: TGCGCCAGCAGCCCCCTCGAGGGGAACACTGAAGCTTTCTTT; CDR3 protein: CASSPLEGNTEAFF
J gene: TRBJ2-7; D gene: NA; clone size: NA; V gene: TRBV4-1; CDR3 DNA: TGCGCCAGCAGCCAAATACCTGGGGGCCCCTACGAGCAGTACTTC; CDR3 protein: CASSQIPGGPYEQYF